This TCR beta chain was found in a study of T cells expressing NK-cell markers. TCRdb re-called the 5' RACE reads and catalogs CDR3 proteins one per entry, DNA excluded. Recorded for this sample: 400,000 to 550,000 distinct CDR3 sequences. Germline V gene data show CDR1 as DFQATT and CDR2 as SNEGSKA (reference sequence). This CDR3 comprises 15 residues. The chain carries TRBV20-1 and TRBJ1-1. Sequencing was done on a sample of blood T cells: a sorted CD56 or NKG2C T cell subset, CD4+ or CD8+ T cells, or bulk PBMC T cells (not recorded which). The clonotype comes from a woman between 18 and 69 years old in good health. The CDR3 region is CSARDHTRDYTEAFF.